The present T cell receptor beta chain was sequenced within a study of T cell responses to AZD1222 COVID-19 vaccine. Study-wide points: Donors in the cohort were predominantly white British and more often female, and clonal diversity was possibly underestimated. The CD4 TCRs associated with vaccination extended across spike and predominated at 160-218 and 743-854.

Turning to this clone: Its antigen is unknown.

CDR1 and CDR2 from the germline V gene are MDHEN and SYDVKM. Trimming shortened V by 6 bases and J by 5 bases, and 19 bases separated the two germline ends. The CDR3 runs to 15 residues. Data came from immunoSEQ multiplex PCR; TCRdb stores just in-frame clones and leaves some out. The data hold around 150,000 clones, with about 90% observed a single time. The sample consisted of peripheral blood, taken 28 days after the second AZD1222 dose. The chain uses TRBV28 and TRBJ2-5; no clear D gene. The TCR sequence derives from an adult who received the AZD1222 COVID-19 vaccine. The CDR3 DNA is TGTGCCAGCAGCTTGCAACGTACCCTGCTGGAGACCCAGTACTTC. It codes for CASSLQRTLLETQYF.